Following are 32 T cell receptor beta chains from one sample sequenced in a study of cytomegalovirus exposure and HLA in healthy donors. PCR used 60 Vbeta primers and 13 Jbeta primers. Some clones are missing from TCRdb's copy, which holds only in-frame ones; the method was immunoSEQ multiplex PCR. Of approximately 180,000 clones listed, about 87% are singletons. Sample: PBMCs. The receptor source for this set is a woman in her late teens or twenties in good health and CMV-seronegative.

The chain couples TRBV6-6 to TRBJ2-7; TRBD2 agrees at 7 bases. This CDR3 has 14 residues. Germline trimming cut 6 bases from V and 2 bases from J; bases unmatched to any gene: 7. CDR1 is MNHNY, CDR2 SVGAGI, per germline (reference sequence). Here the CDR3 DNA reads TGTGCCAGCAGGGAGGGACTATTCACCTACGAGCAGTACTTC. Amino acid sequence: CASREGLFTYEQYF.

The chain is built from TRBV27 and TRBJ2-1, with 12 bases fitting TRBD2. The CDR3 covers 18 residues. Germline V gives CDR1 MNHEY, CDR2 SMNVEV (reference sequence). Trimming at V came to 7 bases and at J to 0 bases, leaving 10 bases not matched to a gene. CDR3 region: CASTRGTSGPRSYNEQFF. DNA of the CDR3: TGTGCCAGCACCAGAGGGACTAGCGGGCCTCGCTCCTACAATGAGCAGTTCTTC.

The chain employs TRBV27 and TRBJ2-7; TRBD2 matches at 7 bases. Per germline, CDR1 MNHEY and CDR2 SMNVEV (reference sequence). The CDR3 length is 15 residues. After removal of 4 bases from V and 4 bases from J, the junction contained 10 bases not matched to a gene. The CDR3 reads CASSSFSSGGYEQYF. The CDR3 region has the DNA TGTGCCAGCAGTTCCTTCTCGTCGGGGGGATACGAGCAGTACTTC.

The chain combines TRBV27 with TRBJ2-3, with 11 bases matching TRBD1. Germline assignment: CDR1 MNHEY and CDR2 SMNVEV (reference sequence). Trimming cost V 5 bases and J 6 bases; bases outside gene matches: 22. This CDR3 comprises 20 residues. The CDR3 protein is CASSPRTGGLPQRTRDTQYF. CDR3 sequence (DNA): TGTGCCAGCAGTCCTCGGACAGGGGGCTTACCTCAGCGAACGAGGGATACGCAGTATTTT.

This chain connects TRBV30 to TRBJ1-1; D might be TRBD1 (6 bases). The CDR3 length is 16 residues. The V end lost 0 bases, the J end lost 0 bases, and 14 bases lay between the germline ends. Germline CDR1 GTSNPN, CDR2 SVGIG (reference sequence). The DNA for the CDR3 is TGTGCCTGGAGTGTAAGGGGGGGAAGCGTGAACACTGAAGCTTTCTTT. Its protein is CAWSVRGGSVNTEAFF.

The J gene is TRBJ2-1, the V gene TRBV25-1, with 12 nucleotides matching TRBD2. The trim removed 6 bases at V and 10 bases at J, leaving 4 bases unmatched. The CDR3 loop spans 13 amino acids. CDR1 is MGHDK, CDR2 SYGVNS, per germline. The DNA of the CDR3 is TGTGCCAGCAGACGACTAGCGGGAGAAGAGCAGTTCTTC. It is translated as CASRRLAGEEQFF.

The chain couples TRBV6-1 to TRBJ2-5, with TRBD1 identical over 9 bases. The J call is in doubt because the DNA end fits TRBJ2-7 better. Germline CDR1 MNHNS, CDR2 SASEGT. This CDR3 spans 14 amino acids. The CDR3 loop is CASSAPGTGHEQYF. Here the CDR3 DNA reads TGTGCCAGCAGTGCCCCCGGGACAGGGCACGAGCAGTACTTC.

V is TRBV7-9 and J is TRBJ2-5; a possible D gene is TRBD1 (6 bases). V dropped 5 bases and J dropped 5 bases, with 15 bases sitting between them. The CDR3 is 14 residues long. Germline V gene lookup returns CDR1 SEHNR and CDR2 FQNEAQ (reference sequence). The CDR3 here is CASSRGQSRETQYF. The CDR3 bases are TGTGCCAGCAGCCGTGGACAGTCGAGGGAGACCCAGTACTTC.

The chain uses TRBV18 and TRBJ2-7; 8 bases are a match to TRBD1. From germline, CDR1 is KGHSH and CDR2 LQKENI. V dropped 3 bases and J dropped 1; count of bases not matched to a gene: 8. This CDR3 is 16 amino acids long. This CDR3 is CASSPGQGLRSYEQYF. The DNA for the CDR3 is TGTGCCAGCTCACCCGGACAGGGTCTGCGATCCTACGAGCAGTACTTC.

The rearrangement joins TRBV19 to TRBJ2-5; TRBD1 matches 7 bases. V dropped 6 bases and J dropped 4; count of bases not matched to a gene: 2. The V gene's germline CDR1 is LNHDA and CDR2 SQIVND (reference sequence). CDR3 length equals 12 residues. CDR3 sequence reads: CASSYRGETQYF. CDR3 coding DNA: TGTGCCAGTAGCTACAGGGGAGAGACCCAGTACTTC.

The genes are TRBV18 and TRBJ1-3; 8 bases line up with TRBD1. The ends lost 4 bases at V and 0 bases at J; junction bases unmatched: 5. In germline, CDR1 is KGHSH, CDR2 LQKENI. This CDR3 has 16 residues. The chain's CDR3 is CASSLGTGDSGNTIYF. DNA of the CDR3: TGTGCCAGCTCACTTGGGACAGGTGACTCTGGAAACACCATATATTTT.

CDR3 sequence (DNA): TGTGCCAGCAGTTTTAACCAGGCTGGGGCCAACGTCCTGACTTTC. It is translated as CASSFNQAGANVLTF. The rearrangement joins TRBV27 to TRBJ2-6; D is uncertain. Trimming took 3 bases from V and 2 from J, leaving 8 bases between them. Germline V CDR1 and CDR2: MNHEY, SMNVEV (reference sequence). The CDR3 spans 15 residues.

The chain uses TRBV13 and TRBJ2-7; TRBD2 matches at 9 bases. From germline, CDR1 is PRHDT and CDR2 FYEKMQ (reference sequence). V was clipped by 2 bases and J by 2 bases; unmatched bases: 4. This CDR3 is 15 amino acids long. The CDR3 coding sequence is TGTGCCAGCAGCTTACTGCGGGAGGGGACCTACGAGCAGTACTTC. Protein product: CASSLLREGTYEQYF.

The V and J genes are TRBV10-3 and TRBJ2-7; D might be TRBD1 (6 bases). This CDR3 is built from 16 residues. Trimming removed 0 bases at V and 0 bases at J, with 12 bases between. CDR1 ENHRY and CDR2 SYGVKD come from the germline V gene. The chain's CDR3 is CAISESGTGSSYEQYF. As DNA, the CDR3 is TGTGCCATCAGTGAGTCGGGAACAGGGAGCTCCTACGAGCAGTACTTC.

CDR3 sequence: CASSQDAGLMYNEQFF. DNA of the CDR3: TGCGCCAGCAGCCAAGACGCGGGACTAATGTACAATGAGCAGTTCTTC. The chain combines TRBV4-1 with TRBJ2-1, with 7 bases identical to TRBD2. Trimming removed 0 bases from V and 4 bases from J; junction bases left unmatched: 6. The germline gives CDR1 MGHRA, CDR2 YSYEKL. The CDR3 consists of 16 residues.

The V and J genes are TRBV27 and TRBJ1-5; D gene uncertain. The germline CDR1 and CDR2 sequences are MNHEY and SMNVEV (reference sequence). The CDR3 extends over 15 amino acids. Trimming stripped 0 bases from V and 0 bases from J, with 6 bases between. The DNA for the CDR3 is TGTGCCAGCAGTTTATCGACACCTAGCAATCAGCCCCAGCATTTT. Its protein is CASSLSTPSNQPQHF.

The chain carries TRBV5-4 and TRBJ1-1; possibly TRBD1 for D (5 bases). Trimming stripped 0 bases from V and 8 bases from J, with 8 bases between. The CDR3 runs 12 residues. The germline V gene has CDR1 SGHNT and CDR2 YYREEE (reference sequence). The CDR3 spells CASSLVGGEAFF. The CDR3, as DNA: TGTGCCAGCAGCTTGGTCGGGGGAGAAGCTTTCTTT.

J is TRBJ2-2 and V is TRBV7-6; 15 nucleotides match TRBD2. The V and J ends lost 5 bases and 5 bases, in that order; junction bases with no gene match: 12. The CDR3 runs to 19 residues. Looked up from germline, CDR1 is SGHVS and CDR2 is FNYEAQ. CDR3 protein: CASSPNPGTSGGRTGELFF. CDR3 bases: TGTGCCAGCAGCCCAAACCCAGGGACTAGCGGGGGGCGGACCGGGGAGCTGTTTTTT.

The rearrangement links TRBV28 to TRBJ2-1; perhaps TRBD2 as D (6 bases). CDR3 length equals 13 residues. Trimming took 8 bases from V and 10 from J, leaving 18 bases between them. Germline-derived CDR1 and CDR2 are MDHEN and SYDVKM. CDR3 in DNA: TGTGCCAGCTTAACGGGACTTGGGGCCGAGCAGTTCTTC. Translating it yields CASLTGLGAEQFF. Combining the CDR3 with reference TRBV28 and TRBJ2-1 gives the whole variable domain DVKVTQSSRYLVKRTGEKVFLECVQDMDHENMFWYRQDPGLGLRLIYFSYDVKMKEKGDIPEGYSVSREKKERFSLILESASTNQTSMYLCASLTGLGAEQFFGPGTRLTVL.

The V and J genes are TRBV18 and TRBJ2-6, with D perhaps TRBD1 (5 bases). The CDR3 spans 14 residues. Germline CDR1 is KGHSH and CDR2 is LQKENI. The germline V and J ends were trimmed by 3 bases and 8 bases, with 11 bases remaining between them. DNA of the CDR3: TGTGCCAGCTCACCGGGGCGGACAACCAACGTCCTGACTTTC. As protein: CASSPGRTTNVLTF. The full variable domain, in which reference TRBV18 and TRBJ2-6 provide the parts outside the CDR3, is NAGVMQNPRHLVRRRGQEARLRCSPMKGHSHVYWYRQLPEEGLKFMVYLQKENIIDESGMPKERFSAEFPKEGPSILRIQQVVRGDSAAYFCASSPGRTTNVLTFGAGSRLTVL.

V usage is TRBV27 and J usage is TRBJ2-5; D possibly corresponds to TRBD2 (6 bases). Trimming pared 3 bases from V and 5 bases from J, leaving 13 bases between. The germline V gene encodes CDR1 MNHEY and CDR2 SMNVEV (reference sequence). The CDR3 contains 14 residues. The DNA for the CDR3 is TGTGCCAGCAGTTTTTTGGGGGGTCTGGAGACCCAGTACTTC. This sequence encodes CASSFLGGLETQYF.

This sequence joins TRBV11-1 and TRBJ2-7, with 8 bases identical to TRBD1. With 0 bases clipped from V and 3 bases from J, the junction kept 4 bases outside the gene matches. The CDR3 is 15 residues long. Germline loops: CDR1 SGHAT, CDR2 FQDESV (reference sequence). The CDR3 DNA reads TGTGCCAGCAGCTTAGCGACAGGGGAAATCTACGAGCAGTACTTC. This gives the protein CASSLATGEIYEQYF. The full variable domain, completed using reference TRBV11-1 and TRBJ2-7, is EAEVAQSPRYKITEKSQAVAFWCDPISGHATLYWYRQILGQGPELLVQFQDESVVDDSQLPKDRFSAERLKGVDSTLKIQPAELGDSAMYLCASSLATGEIYEQYFGPGTRLTVT.

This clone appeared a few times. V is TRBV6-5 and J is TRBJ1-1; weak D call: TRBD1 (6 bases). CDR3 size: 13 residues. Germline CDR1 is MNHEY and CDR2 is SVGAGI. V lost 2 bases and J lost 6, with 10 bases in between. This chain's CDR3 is CASSYLRGSEAFF. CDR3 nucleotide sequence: TGTGCCAGCAGTTACCTCAGGGGATCTGAAGCTTTCTTT.

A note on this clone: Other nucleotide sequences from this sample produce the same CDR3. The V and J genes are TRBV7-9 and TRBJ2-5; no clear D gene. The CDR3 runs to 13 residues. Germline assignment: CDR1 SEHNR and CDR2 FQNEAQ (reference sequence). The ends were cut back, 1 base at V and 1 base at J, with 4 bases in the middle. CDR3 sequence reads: CASSLGSQETQYF. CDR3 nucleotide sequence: TGTGCCAGCAGCTTAGGCAGCCAAGAGACCCAGTACTTC.

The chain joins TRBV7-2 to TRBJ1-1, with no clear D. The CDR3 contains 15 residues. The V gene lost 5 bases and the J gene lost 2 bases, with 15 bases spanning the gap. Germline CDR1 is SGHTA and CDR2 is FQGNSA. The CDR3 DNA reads TGTGCCAGCAGCCTTAGCCGGGTCATAAACACTGAAGCTTTCTTT. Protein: CASSLSRVINTEAFF. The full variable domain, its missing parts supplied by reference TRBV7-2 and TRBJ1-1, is GAGVSQSPSNKVTEKGKDVELRCDPISGHTALYWYRQSLGQGLEFLIYFQGNSAPDKSGLPSDRFSAERTGGSVSTLTIQRTQQEDSAVYLCASSLSRVINTEAFFGQGTRLTVV.

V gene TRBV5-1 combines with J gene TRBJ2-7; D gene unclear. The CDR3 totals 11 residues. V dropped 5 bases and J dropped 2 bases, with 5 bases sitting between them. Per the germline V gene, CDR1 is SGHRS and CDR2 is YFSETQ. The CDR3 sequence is CASRAPYEQYF. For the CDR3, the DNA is TGCGCCAGCAGGGCCCCCTACGAGCAGTACTTC.

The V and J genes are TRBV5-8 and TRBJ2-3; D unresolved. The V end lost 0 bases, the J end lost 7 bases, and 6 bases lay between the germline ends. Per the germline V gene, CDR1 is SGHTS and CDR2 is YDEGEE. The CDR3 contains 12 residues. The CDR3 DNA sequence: TGTGCCAGCAGCTTGGCCTCGTATACGCAGTATTTT. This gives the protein CASSLASYTQYF.

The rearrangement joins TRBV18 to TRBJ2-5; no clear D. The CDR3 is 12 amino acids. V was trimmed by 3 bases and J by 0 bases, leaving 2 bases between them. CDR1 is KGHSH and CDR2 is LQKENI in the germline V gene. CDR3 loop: CASSPDQETQYF. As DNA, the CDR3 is TGTGCCAGCTCACCCGACCAAGAGACCCAGTACTTC.

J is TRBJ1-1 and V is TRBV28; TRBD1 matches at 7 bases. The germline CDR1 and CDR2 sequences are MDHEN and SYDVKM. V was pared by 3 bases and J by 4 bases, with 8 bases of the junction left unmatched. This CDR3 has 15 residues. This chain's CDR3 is CASSLPGGGITEAFF. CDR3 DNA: TGTGCCAGCAGTTTGCCAGGGGGAGGAATCACTGAAGCTTTCTTT.

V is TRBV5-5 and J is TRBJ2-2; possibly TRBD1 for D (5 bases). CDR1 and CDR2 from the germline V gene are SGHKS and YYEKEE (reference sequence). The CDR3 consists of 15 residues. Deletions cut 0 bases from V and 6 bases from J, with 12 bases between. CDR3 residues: CASSLANTQAGELFF. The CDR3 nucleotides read TGTGCCAGCAGCTTGGCTAACACACAGGCCGGGGAGCTGTTTTTT.

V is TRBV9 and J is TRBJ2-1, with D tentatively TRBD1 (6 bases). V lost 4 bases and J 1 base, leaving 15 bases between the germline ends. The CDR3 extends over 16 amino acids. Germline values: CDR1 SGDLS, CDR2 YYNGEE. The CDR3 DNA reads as TGTGCCAGCAGCCTCCAGATGAGGGGGTCCTACAATGAGCAGTTCTTC. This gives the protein CASSLQMRGSYNEQFF.

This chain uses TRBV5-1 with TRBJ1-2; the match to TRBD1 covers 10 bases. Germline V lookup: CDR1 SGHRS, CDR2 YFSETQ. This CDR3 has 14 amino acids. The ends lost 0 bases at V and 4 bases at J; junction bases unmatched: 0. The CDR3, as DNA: TGCGCCAGCAGCTTGGGACAGGGGGCCTATGGCTACACCTTC. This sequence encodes CASSLGQGAYGYTF.